These 5 T cell receptor beta chains were all obtained from the same sample, sequenced in a study of cytomegalovirus exposure and HLA in healthy donors. The PCR employed 60 Vbeta primers together with 13 Jbeta primers. Profiled with immunoSEQ multiplex PCR; TCRdb holds only in-frame clones, not every one. Of hundreds of thousands of clones detected, 70% to 80% appear once; the ten largest clones hold 3.8%. The sequenced sample was PBMCs. All receptors derive from a male donor in good health and CMV-seronegative.

The chain links TRBV10-2 to TRBJ2-1; TRBD2 aligns across 11 bases. CDR1 and CDR2 (germline): WSHSY, SAAADI. The J segment lost 4 bases and the V segment lost 8 bases, leaving 13 bases of the junction unmatched. The CDR3 extends over 17 amino acids. The CDR3 DNA reads TGCGCCAGCCTCCCTTCTTGGGGGACTAGCGGTTACAATGAGCAGTTCTTC. This sequence encodes CASLPSWGTSGYNEQFF.

This clone was seen just once. This chain joins TRBV4-2 and TRBJ2-3, with a possible D match to TRBD2 (5 bases). CDR3 size: 17 residues. In germline, CDR1 is LGHNA, CDR2 YNFKEQ. The germline V and J ends were trimmed by 0 bases and 0 bases, with 13 bases remaining between them. CDR3 sequence: CASSQERVGPSTDTQYF. The CDR3 DNA follows: TGTGCCAGCAGCCAAGAGAGGGTAGGTCCTAGCACAGATACGCAGTATTTT.

The chain is built from TRBV7-9 and TRBJ2-7; 7 bases line up with TRBD1. The ends lost 5 bases at V and 2 bases at J; junction bases unmatched: 3. Germline values: CDR1 SEHNR, CDR2 FQNEAQ (reference sequence). CDR3 length: 13 residues. The CDR3 sequence: CASSDGQAYEQYF. The CDR3 DNA sequence: TGTGCCAGCAGCGACGGACAGGCCTACGAGCAGTACTTC.

The rearrangement uses TRBV28 and TRBJ1-5, with D perhaps matching TRBD1 (6 bases). The V end lost 6 bases, the J end lost 3 bases, and 12 bases lay between the germline ends. Germline CDR1 and CDR2: MDHEN and SYDVKM. CDR3 size: 14 residues. CDR3 loop: CASRQQGLNQPQHF. For the CDR3, the DNA is TGTGCCAGCAGGCAACAGGGCCTCAATCAGCCCCAGCATTTT.

The chain employs TRBV7-3 and TRBJ2-1; 7 positions match TRBD2. Germline V CDR1 and CDR2: SGHTA, FQGTGA. This CDR3 has 16 amino acids. V shed 2 bases and J 7 bases; nucleotides not matched to a gene: 11. The CDR3 spells CASSLLQGGRTNEQFF. DNA for the CDR3: TGTGCCAGCAGCTTACTTCAGGGAGGGCGGACGAATGAGCAGTTCTTC.